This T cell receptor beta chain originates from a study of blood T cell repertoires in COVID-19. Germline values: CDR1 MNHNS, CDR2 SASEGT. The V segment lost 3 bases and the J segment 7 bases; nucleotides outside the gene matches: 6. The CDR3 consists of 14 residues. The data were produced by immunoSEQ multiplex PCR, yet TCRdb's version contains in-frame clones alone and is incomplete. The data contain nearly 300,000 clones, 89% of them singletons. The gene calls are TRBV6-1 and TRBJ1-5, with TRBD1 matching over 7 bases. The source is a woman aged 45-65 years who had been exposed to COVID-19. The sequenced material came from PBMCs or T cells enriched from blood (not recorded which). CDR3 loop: CASSDTTGNQPQHF. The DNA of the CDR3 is TGTGCCAGCAGTGATACGACAGGGAACCAGCCCCAGCATTTT.